This TCR beta chain was observed in a study of T cell changes during pregnancy in multiple sclerosis. CDR3 length equals 15 residues. Trimming removed 1 base from V and 5 bases from J, with 11 bases in between. CDR1 and CDR2 from the germline V gene are SNHLY and FYNNEI. Sequenced by immunoSEQ multiplex PCR; TCRdb stores in-frame clones only, minus some. The sample holds 100,000 or so clones; 85% to 95% are singletons and the top ten take about 4.5%. Source: peripheral blood, taken in the first trimester of pregnancy. J is TRBJ2-2 and V is TRBV2; no firm D call. The receptor's source is a female donor with multiple sclerosis, enrolled in a pregnancy study. The CDR3, as DNA: TGTGCCAGCAGTGAAGAAGCCCACCCAACCGGGGAGCTGTTTTTT. This translates into CASSEEAHPTGELFF.